This TCR beta chain was captured by sequencing in a study of shared clonotypes between healthy human individuals. The V end lost 5 bases, the J end lost 5 bases, and 10 bases lay between the germline ends. The germline V gene has CDR1 MNHEY and CDR2 SMNVEV (reference sequence). The CDR3 is made up of 12 amino acids. Only in-frame clones appear in the TCRdb table, and some are missing; sequencing was by immunoSEQ multiplex PCR. The table has roughly 200,000 clones, over 50% seen once. This receptor was identified in a man in his thirties or forties in good health. The sequenced sample was memory CD4+ T cells sorted from blood. Described subset: CD45RA-negative fraction. This chain links TRBV27 with TRBJ2-7, with a weak D call TRBD2 (6 bases). In DNA form, the CDR3 reads TGTGCCAGCAGTACCGGGAGCAACGAGCAGTACTTC. Encoded protein: CASSTGSNEQYF.